This T cell receptor beta chain originates from a study of blood T cell repertoires in COVID-19. The CDR3 is 11 residues long. Germline values: CDR1 MDHEN, CDR2 SYDVKM. V lost 3 bases to trimming and J lost 11 bases, with 10 bases between them. This clone has just a few counts. Clones were sequenced by immunoSEQ multiplex PCR, and TCRdb holds only the in-frame ones, with some missing. This sample carries around 300,000 clones, around 87% of them seen once, and the ten largest clones take more than 3%. This TCR came from a woman aged 50 to 65 with active or convalescent COVID-19. Material: peripheral blood. The V gene is TRBV28, the J gene TRBJ1-1; no firm D call. This CDR3 reads CASSFEGRAFF. The DNA for the CDR3 is TGTGCCAGCAGTTTCGAGGGTAGGGCTTTCTTT.